Listed here is a single T cell receptor beta chain. The data are from a study of T cell changes during pregnancy in multiple sclerosis. TCRdb keeps only in-frame clones here, not all; method: immunoSEQ multiplex PCR. The sample has about 40,000 clones, 92% seen once; the top ten hold 10% to 15%. This receptor was identified in a female donor with multiple sclerosis, enrolled in a pregnancy study. The input for sequencing was CD8+ T cells from peripheral blood mononuclear cells, taken in the first trimester of pregnancy.

The CDR3 region is CASSDSSGDYNEQFF. CDR3 DNA: TGTGCCAGCAGTGACAGTAGCGGGGATTACAATGAGCAGTTCTTC. The V and J genes are TRBV6-4 and TRBJ2-1, with TRBD2 matching 8 bases. V was clipped by 2 bases and J by 4 bases; unmatched bases: 4. CDR1 MRHNA and CDR2 SNTAGT come from the germline V gene. The CDR3 has 15 residues.